A single sample gave rise to the 25 T cell receptor beta chains below, sequenced in a study of cytomegalovirus exposure and HLA in healthy donors. Primers included in the PCR were 60 Vbeta and 13 Jbeta primers. Some clones are missing from TCRdb's copy, which holds only in-frame ones; the method was immunoSEQ multiplex PCR. The table includes 150,000 to 200,000 clones, roughly 80% detected once. The sequencing input was PBMCs. Every receptor here comes from a young man in good health and CMV-seronegative.

The CDR3 spells CASSRAPRGSSGNTIYF. CDR3 nucleotide sequence: TGTGCCAGCAGCCGCGCCCCTCGGGGTTCCTCTGGAAACACCATATATTTT. The gene calls are TRBV11-2 and TRBJ1-3, with D unclear. The CDR3 length is 17 residues. Trimming cost V 5 bases and J 0 bases, with 17 bases left between them. Germline CDR1 SGHAT, CDR2 FQNNGV.

The chain is built from TRBV29-1 and TRBJ2-7; 14 bases match TRBD2. CDR1 and CDR2 from the germline V gene are SQVTM and ANQGSEA. J was trimmed by 7 bases and V by 4 bases; bases with no gene match: 6. The CDR3 spans 14 residues. CDR3 DNA: TGCAGCGTTGGACTAGCGGGAGGGCGGGAGGAGCAGTACTTC. As protein: CSVGLAGGREEQYF.

J is TRBJ2-7 and V is TRBV7-2, with D tentatively TRBD2 (7 bases). The V and J ends lost 4 bases and 7 bases respectively, with 17 bases between them. Germline V gene sequence: CDR1 SGHTA, CDR2 FQGNSA. The CDR3 consists of 14 residues. The CDR3 coding sequence is TGTGCCAGCAGCTGGAGAGGGGGGGCGAGTGAGCAGTACTTC. Residues: CASSWRGGASEQYF.

The chain recombines TRBV2 with TRBJ2-1; 8 nucleotides line up with TRBD1. The length of the CDR3 is 15 residues. Germline loops: CDR1 SNHLY, CDR2 FYNNEI. The junction had 14 bases not matched to a gene; V was cut back by 8 bases and J by 8 bases. CDR3 region: CASGKDRAVSHEQFF. CDR3 DNA: TGTGCCAGCGGTAAGGACAGGGCCGTTAGTCATGAGCAGTTCTTC.

J is TRBJ2-1 and V is TRBV7-2, with 9 bases aligning to TRBD2. The CDR3 loop spans 17 amino acids. Trimming took 3 bases from V and 0 from J; bases not matched to a gene: 6. Germline CDR1 and CDR2: SGHTA and FQGNSA. The CDR3 DNA sequence: TGTGCCAGCAGCTTGGCCCTTAGCGGGAGCTCCTACAATGAGCAGTTCTTC. It specifies CASSLALSGSSYNEQFF.

The chain uses TRBV11-3 and TRBJ2-3, with D possibly TRBD2 on 5 matching bases. The germline V gene has CDR1 SGHNT and CDR2 YENEEA. The CDR3 extends over 15 amino acids. V was trimmed by 1 base and J by 6 bases, leaving 14 bases between them. In nucleotides, the CDR3 is TGTGCCAGCAGCTTAGGTCTCGGAGGAACGGATACGCAGTATTTT. Protein sequence: CASSLGLGGTDTQYF.

This chain joins TRBV28 and TRBJ2-3; D gene ambiguous. Germline loops: CDR1 MDHEN, CDR2 SYDVKM. V lost 2 bases to trimming and J lost 3 bases, with 12 bases between them. The CDR3 totals 15 residues. The CDR3, as DNA: TGTGCCAGCAGTTTAGGTCAGATTCCAACAGATACGCAGTATTTT. Translated: CASSLGQIPTDTQYF.

In this sample, this clone turned up once. The rearrangement joins TRBV27 to TRBJ2-7, with 8 bases identical to TRBD2. V gave up 2 bases and J gave up 2 bases; unmatched junction bases: 2. The CDR3 runs 14 residues. The germline V gene encodes CDR1 MNHEY and CDR2 SMNVEV (reference sequence). The CDR3 region is CASSLRAGAYEQYF. The DNA for the CDR3 is TGTGCCAGCAGTTTACGAGCGGGGGCCTACGAGCAGTACTTC.

The V call is TRBV28, the J call TRBJ1-2, with a tentative D call TRBD1 (5 bases). Germline V lookup: CDR1 MDHEN, CDR2 SYDVKM. This CDR3 is built from 13 residues. The V and J ends lost 8 bases and 5 bases respectively, with 15 bases between them. As DNA, the CDR3 is TGTGCCAGCGGCTCGGGTCAGGGATATGGCTACACCTTC. The encoded protein is CASGSGQGYGYTF.

The chain recombines TRBV28 with TRBJ1-4, with D uncertain. V was pared by 5 bases and J by 7 bases, with 11 bases between. Germline lookup yields CDR1 MDHEN and CDR2 SYDVKM. The CDR3 runs to 13 residues. The DNA of the CDR3 is TGTGCCAGCAGTCTAGGGCGGGTTGAAAAACTGTTTTTT. Its protein product is CASSLGRVEKLFF.

This chain links TRBV5-1 with TRBJ2-3; 9 nucleotides line up with TRBD1. This CDR3 comprises 16 residues. The germline V gene has CDR1 SGHRS and CDR2 YFSETQ. Trimming at V came to 4 bases and at J to 3 bases, leaving 9 bases not matched to a gene. The CDR3 here is CASSPTGGGRTDTQYF. For the CDR3, the DNA is TGCGCCAGCAGCCCGACAGGGGGGGGGCGAACAGATACGCAGTATTTT.

The rearrangement joins TRBV18 to TRBJ2-5; TRBD1 agrees at 8 bases. The CDR3 consists of 16 residues. The V gene's germline CDR1 is KGHSH and CDR2 LQKENI. The V segment lost 1 base and the J segment 4 bases; nucleotides outside the gene matches: 8. The chain's CDR3 is CASSPRLGQGVETQYF. CDR3 nucleotide sequence: TGTGCCAGCTCACCACGCCTCGGACAGGGAGTAGAGACCCAGTACTTC. The full variable domain, its missing parts supplied by reference TRBV18 and TRBJ2-5, is NAGVMQNPRHLVRRRGQEARLRCSPMKGHSHVYWYRQLPEEGLKFMVYLQKENIIDESGMPKERFSAEFPKEGPSILRIQQVVRGDSAAYFCASSPRLGQGVETQYFGPGTRLLVL.

This clone was seen more than once but under ten times. The chain has TRBV30 and TRBJ2-7; TRBD2 might be the D (5 bases). There are 12 residues in the CDR3. The germline gives CDR1 GTSNPN, CDR2 SVGIG (reference sequence). V gave up 8 bases and J gave up 3 bases, with 14 bases separating them. CDR3 protein: CAGRGGGYEQYF. CDR3 bases: TGTGCCGGCCGGGGTGGAGGCTACGAGCAGTACTTC.

V and J are TRBV5-4 and TRBJ1-5; perhaps TRBD1 as D (6 bases). V shed 0 bases and J shed 9 bases, with 10 bases lying between them. This CDR3 region has 13 residues. The germline V gene encodes CDR1 SGHNT and CDR2 YYREEE (reference sequence). The chain's CDR3 is CASSLDRAAPQHF. The CDR3 nucleotides are TGTGCCAGCAGCTTGGACAGGGCGGCGCCCCAGCATTTT.

This CDR3 reads CASSSLESGARDTQYF. The CDR3, as DNA: TGTGCCAGCAGTTCGTTAGAGAGCGGGGCGAGGGATACGCAGTATTTT. The chain employs TRBV6-5 and TRBJ2-3, with 7 bases fitting TRBD2. The CDR3 extends over 16 amino acids. V lost 4 bases to trimming and J lost 6 bases; unmatched junction nucleotides: 13. Germline CDR1 MNHEY, CDR2 SVGAGI.

The chain combines TRBV9 with TRBJ2-1; 7 bases line up with TRBD2. Germline values: CDR1 SGDLS, CDR2 YYNGEE. The CDR3 spans 17 residues. V lost 0 bases and J lost 0; bases outside the gene matches: 6. CDR3 nucleotide sequence: TGTGCCAGCAGCGTAGGGGTGGGGGGGAGCTCCTACAATGAGCAGTTCTTC. This encodes CASSVGVGGSSYNEQFF. Using reference TRBV9 and TRBJ2-1 for the parts outside the CDR3, the full variable domain is DSGVTQTPKHLITATGQRVTLRCSPRSGDLSVYWYQQSLDQGLQFLIQYYNGEERAKGNILERFSAQQFPDLHSELNLSSLELGDSALYFCASSVGVGGSSYNEQFFGPGTRLTVL.

The sample holds one count of this clone. The chain joins TRBV6-1 to TRBJ2-5; D may be TRBD2 (5 bases). V was trimmed by 7 bases and J by 11 bases, leaving 17 bases between them. CDR3 length equals 12 residues. Per the germline V gene, CDR1 is MNHNS and CDR2 is SASEGT. This CDR3 is CASNPGSPQQYF. The CDR3 nucleotides read TGTGCCAGCAATCCGGGATCACCTCAGCAGTACTTC.

The CDR3 nucleotides read TGTGCCAGCAGCCCCCAAGGAGGGAACTCCTACGAGCAGTACTTC. This translates into CASSPQGGNSYEQYF. The rearrangement uses TRBV6-4 and TRBJ2-7; tentative D call: TRBD2 (6 bases). In germline, CDR1 is MRHNA, CDR2 SNTAGT. V dropped 6 bases and J dropped 0 bases, with 15 bases sitting between them. The CDR3 extends over 15 amino acids.

With respect to this clone: Relative to the germline gene, one junction end is altered; a read error may explain this. V and J are TRBV28 and TRBJ2-1, with D perhaps matching TRBD2 (5 bases). This CDR3 spans 15 amino acids. The germline V gene encodes CDR1 MDHEN and CDR2 SYDVKM. CDR3 residues: CASSYDYTSDNEQFF. The CDR3 DNA reads TGTGCCAGCAGTTACGACTATACCTCCGACAATGAGCAGTTCTTC.

The rearrangement uses TRBV9 and TRBJ2-1; 8 bases are shared with TRBD2. The junction had 4 bases not matched to a gene; V was cut back by 3 bases and J by 2 bases. This CDR3 contains 15 residues. CDR1 is SGDLS and CDR2 is YYNGEE in the germline V gene. The CDR3 protein is CASSAASGPYNEQFF. The CDR3 DNA sequence: TGTGCCAGCAGCGCCGCTAGCGGGCCCTACAATGAGCAGTTCTTC.

The chain combines TRBV6-4 with TRBJ2-2; weak D call: TRBD2 (6 bases). V lost 5 bases and J lost 0, with 13 bases in between. The germline V gene has CDR1 MRHNA and CDR2 SNTAGT. This CDR3 contains 16 residues. Here the CDR3 DNA reads TGTGCCAGCAGTTACCCGGGACTGGCGAACACCGGGGAGCTGTTTTTT. Translation: CASSYPGLANTGELFF.

The J gene is TRBJ2-3, the V gene TRBV6-1; TRBD2 matches 9 bases. V gave up 7 bases and J gave up 6 bases; unmatched junction bases: 11. The CDR3 consists of 15 residues. Per the germline V gene, CDR1 is MNHNS and CDR2 is SASEGT. The CDR3 here is CASTGRAGGPDTQYF. DNA of the CDR3: TGTGCCAGCACAGGACGGGCGGGAGGGCCGGATACGCAGTATTTT.

The chain employs TRBV9 and TRBJ1-6; weak D call: TRBD1 (5 bases). V was cut by 0 bases and J by 7 bases, with 11 bases left in between. Per the germline V gene, CDR1 is SGDLS and CDR2 is YYNGEE. The CDR3 covers 15 residues. The CDR3 DNA reads TGTGCCAGCAGCGTAGGAGACAGACTGAATTCACCCCTCCACTTT. It specifies CASSVGDRLNSPLHF. The full variable domain, rest sourced from reference TRBV9 and TRBJ1-6, is DSGVTQTPKHLITATGQRVTLRCSPRSGDLSVYWYQQSLDQGLQFLIQYYNGEERAKGNILERFSAQQFPDLHSELNLSSLELGDSALYFCASSVGDRLNSPLHFGNGTRLTVT.

As to this clone: The junction differs from germline at one of its ends, possibly a read error. The chain couples TRBV9 to TRBJ2-7, with a weak D call TRBD2 (6 bases). Germline CDR1 and CDR2: SGDLS and YYNGEE. The CDR3 is 13 residues long. The DNA of the CDR3 is TGTGCCAGCAGCGTAGTAGAGACTAGTGAGCAGCACTTC. Protein product: CASSVVETSEQHF.

This chain uses TRBV6-5 with TRBJ1-2, with D perhaps matching TRBD1 (5 bases). The germline V and J ends were trimmed by 4 bases and 2 bases, with 11 bases remaining between them. From germline, CDR1 is MNHEY and CDR2 SVGAGI. The CDR3 is 14 amino acids. For the CDR3, the DNA is TGTGCCAGCAGTTGGGACTTTCGAAACTATGGCTACACCTTC. It encodes CASSWDFRNYGYTF.